This TCR beta chain originates from a study of PD-1 blockade in classical Hodgkin lymphoma. The table came from immunoSEQ multiplex PCR; TCRdb's copy has only in-frame clones and leaves some out. The sample contains around 27,000 clones, approximately 82% of which appear only once. General study results and limits: There was a significant rise in CD4+ TCR diversity by C4D1, with no such rise for CD8+.

Relapse was seen in all patients after autologous stem cell transplantation, and brentuximab vedotin exposure was variable. CDR1 and CDR2 from the germline V gene are LGHNA and YNFKEQ. Trimming shortened V by 5 bases and J by 0 bases, and 11 bases separated the two germline ends. The CDR3 length is 15 residues. With regard to this clone: What it recognizes is unknown.

This chain joins TRBV4-2 and TRBJ1-5, with D possibly TRBD1 on 6 matching bases. The source was peripheral blood mononuclear cells (PBMCs), collected before the second cycle of nivolumab. This receptor was identified in a human donor with classical Hodgkin lymphoma. Written as DNA, the CDR3 is TGTGCCAGCAGCGTACAGGGTTATAGCAATCAGCCCCAGCATTTT. It yields the protein CASSVQGYSNQPQHF.